This T cell receptor beta chain was obtained from a study of blood T cell repertoires in COVID-19. Data came from immunoSEQ multiplex PCR; TCRdb stores just in-frame clones and leaves some out. The sample carries 150,000 to 200,000 clones, under 85% recorded once. CDR3 length: 13 residues. Germline CDR1 reads MNHEY; CDR2 reads SMNVEV (reference sequence). V shed 7 bases and J shed 7 bases, with 13 bases lying between them. This clonotype originated in a human donor in a cohort sampled during active COVID-19. The chain couples TRBV27 to TRBJ1-4; D gene unclear. Material: peripheral blood. CDR3 in DNA: TGTGCCAGCAAAAAGGGTCGGGGTGAAAAACTGTTTTTT. It translates to CASKKGRGEKLFF.